This T cell receptor (beta chain) originates from a study of cytomegalovirus exposure and HLA in healthy donors. Study at large: Approximately 180 million T cells yielded 90 million to 130 million unique TCR beta sequences, as an earlier analysis found.

60 Vbeta and 13 Jbeta primers were used in PCR. Measured with immunoSEQ multiplex PCR; TCRdb has only the in-frame clones, and not every one. The data show about 150,000 clones, around 79% seen once. This clone was seen more than once but under ten times. Per the germline V gene, CDR1 is SGHVS and CDR2 is FQNEAQ. This CDR3 comprises 14 residues. Deletions cut 1 base from V and 3 bases from J, with 7 bases between. The receptor comes from a human donor in good health. The V call is TRBV7-8, the J call TRBJ1-5, with D uncertain. Sequencing used PBMCs. The CDR3 loop is CASSLDPNNQPQHF. The CDR3 DNA reads as TGTGCCAGCAGCTTAGACCCTAACAATCAGCCCCAGCATTTT.